Following are 16 T cell receptor beta chains from one sample sequenced in a study of blood T cell repertoires in COVID-19. TCRdb's table, derived via immunoSEQ multiplex PCR, lists solely in-frame clones and lacks some. The sample lists around 250,000 clones, approximately 82% occurring once. The specimen sequenced was peripheral blood. These receptors all come from an elderly man with acute or convalescent COVID-19.

The chain couples TRBV7-8 to TRBJ1-1, with TRBD1 as a possible D gene (5 bases). From germline, CDR1 is SGHVS and CDR2 FQNEAQ. The length of the CDR3 is 17 residues. V was shortened by 4 bases and J by 0 bases, with 18 bases between the two germline ends. This CDR3 is CASSSLGLGAMNTEAFF. The CDR3 region has the DNA TGTGCCAGCAGCTCCCTGGGGTTAGGGGCAATGAACACTGAAGCTTTCTTT.

This chain connects TRBV10-1 to TRBJ2-2; a possible D gene is TRBD2 (5 bases). The CDR3 runs 14 residues. Germline CDR1 is WNHNN and CDR2 is SYGVQD (reference sequence). V was cut by 6 bases and J by 6 bases, with 14 bases left in between. CDR3 region: CASRPGNSAGELFF. The CDR3 DNA reads TGCGCCAGCAGGCCCGGGAACAGCGCCGGGGAGCTGTTTTTT.

This chain links TRBV3-1 (or the pseudogene TRBV3-2) with TRBJ2-3; unclear D gene. Germline-derived CDR1 and CDR2 are LGHDT and YNNKEL (reference sequence). V was pared by 1 base and J by 0 bases, with 8 bases between. CDR3 length: 15 amino acids. The CDR3 DNA reads as TGTGCCAGCAGCCAAGGGCTGATTAGCACAGATACGCAGTATTTT. Its protein is CASSQGLISTDTQYF.

The chain employs TRBV7-2 and TRBJ1-1; no firm D call. The germline V gene encodes CDR1 SGHTA and CDR2 FQGNSA. The CDR3 has 15 amino acids. The V gene lost 3 bases and the J gene lost 0 bases, with 11 bases spanning the gap. The CDR3: CASSFAWAMNTEAFF. CDR3 sequence (DNA): TGTGCCAGCAGCTTTGCGTGGGCTATGAACACTGAAGCTTTCTTT.

This clone came up once. The V gene is TRBV7-9, the J gene TRBJ1-6; the D is unclear. Trimming shortened V by 5 bases and J by 8 bases, and 13 bases separated the two germline ends. The length of the CDR3 is 14 residues. The V gene's germline CDR1 is SEHNR and CDR2 FQNEAQ (reference sequence). The CDR3 nucleotides are TGTGCCAGCAGCCTTAGTCGATTTGATTCACCCCTCCACTTT. It translates to CASSLSRFDSPLHF.

The V gene is TRBV2, the J gene TRBJ2-7, with 12 positions matching TRBD2. The germline V gene encodes CDR1 SNHLY and CDR2 FYNNEI. CDR3 size: 14 residues. V shed 4 bases, J shed 6 bases, and the junction held 4 bases outside the gene matches. CDR3 bases: TGTGCCAGCAGTGTACTAGCGGGAGGCTCCGAGCAGTACTTC. It is translated as CASSVLAGGSEQYF.

The rearrangement joins TRBV5-1 to TRBJ2-1; D remains unclear. Germline V CDR1 and CDR2: SGHRS, YFSETQ. This CDR3 region has 13 residues. V lost 1 base to trimming and J lost 8 bases, with 10 bases between them. The CDR3, as DNA: TGCGCCAGCAGCTTGAACGGGTTCGATGAGCAGTTCTTC. Translating gives CASSLNGFDEQFF. Supplemented by reference TRBV5-1 and TRBJ2-1, the full variable domain reads KAGVTQTPRYLIKTRGQQVTLSCSPISGHRSVSWYQQTPGQGLQFLFEYFSETQRNKGNFPGRFSGRQFSNSRSEMNVSTLELGDSALYLCASSLNGFDEQFFGPGTRLTVL.

The gene calls are TRBV28 and TRBJ1-6, with 7 bases that match TRBD1. The CDR3 covers 14 residues. J was trimmed by 5 bases and V by 6 bases; bases with no gene match: 4. CDR1 is MDHEN and CDR2 is SYDVKM in the germline V gene. The CDR3 reads CASRTGQNNSPLHF. The CDR3 region has the DNA TGTGCCAGCAGAACGGGACAGAATAATTCACCCCTCCACTTT.

This chain uses TRBV3-1 (or the pseudogene TRBV3-2) with TRBJ2-1, with 7 bases fitting TRBD2. The CDR3 totals 16 residues. J gave up 9 bases and V 0 bases, and 11 bases lay outside the gene matches. The V gene's germline CDR1 is LGHDT and CDR2 YNNKEL (reference sequence). In DNA, the CDR3 is TGTGCCAGCAGCCAAGATTCGGGCGGGAGAAGTAGTGAGCAGTTCTTC. Protein sequence: CASSQDSGGRSSEQFF.

V gene TRBV7-9 combines with J gene TRBJ2-7, with D perhaps TRBD2 (6 bases). Germline loops: CDR1 SEHNR, CDR2 FQNEAQ (reference sequence). Trimming took 10 bases from V and 0 from J, leaving 19 bases between them. CDR3 length: 15 residues. CDR3 region: CATRVVADYSYEQYF. CDR3 in DNA: TGTGCCACACGGGTGGTAGCGGACTACTCCTACGAGCAGTACTTC.

V is TRBV9 and J is TRBJ2-1; 7 bases map to TRBD2. Unmatched junction bases numbered 9, after V lost 4 bases and J lost 2 bases. The CDR3 has 16 amino acids. The germline V gene has CDR1 SGDLS and CDR2 YYNGEE. The DNA of the CDR3 is TGTGCCAGCAGCCCCAGGCCGGGAGGCGCCTACAATGAGCAGTTCTTC. Translating it yields CASSPRPGGAYNEQFF.

V and J are TRBV11-2 and TRBJ1-2; D is unresolved. CDR3 length: 15 amino acids. Trimming left V 7 bases short and J 0 bases short, with 15 bases between. Germline V CDR1 and CDR2: SGHAT, FQNNGV. This CDR3 is CASTSIKPSNYGYTF. The CDR3 nucleotides are TGTGCCAGCACCTCTATTAAGCCGTCTAACTATGGCTACACCTTC.

V and J are TRBV7-3 and TRBJ2-1; the match to TRBD2 covers 14 bases. Germline CDR1 and CDR2: SGHTA and FQGTGA. V was clipped by 5 bases and J by 5 bases; unmatched bases: 11. This CDR3 comprises 18 residues. CDR3 nucleotides: TGTGCCAGCAGCCGATTTGGGACTAGCGGGAGTGGTGACAATGAGCAGTTCTTC. It specifies CASSRFGTSGSGDNEQFF. Variable domain in full (rest from reference TRBV7-3 and TRBJ2-1): GAGVSQTPSNKVTEKGKYVELRCDPISGHTALYWYRQSLGQGPEFLIYFQGTGAADDSGLPNDRFFAVRPEGSVSTLKIQRTERGDSAVYLCASSRFGTSGSGDNEQFFGPGTRLTVL.

The chain employs TRBV7-6 and TRBJ2-1; D may be TRBD1 (5 bases). Germline-derived CDR1 and CDR2 are SGHVS and FNYEAQ. Trimming left V 4 bases short and J 2 bases short, with 15 bases between. The CDR3 has 16 amino acids. CDR3 DNA: TGTGCCAGCAGCTCCCAGGGCGGTCTTACCTACAATGAGCAGTTCTTC. The encoded protein is CASSSQGGLTYNEQFF.

As to this clone: The same CDR3 also results from other DNA sequences found in this sample. The rearrangement links TRBV5-1 to TRBJ1-1; a possible D gene is TRBD1 (5 bases). V was clipped by 0 bases and J by 1 base, with 7 bases between them. The CDR3 extends over 14 amino acids. Germline loops: CDR1 SGHRS, CDR2 YFSETQ. Here the CDR3 reads CASSLGGGNTEAFF. For the CDR3, the DNA is TGCGCCAGCAGCTTGGGGGGCGGGAACACTGAAGCTTTCTTT.

This chain uses TRBV3-1 (or the pseudogene TRBV3-2) with TRBJ2-3; possibly TRBD2 for D (6 bases). Germline V gene lookup returns CDR1 LGHDT and CDR2 YNNKEL (reference sequence). This CDR3 spans 17 amino acids. Trimming left V 4 bases short and J 2 bases short, with 19 bases between. The CDR3 coding sequence is TGTGCCAGCAGCCCTATATCCGGGACTTTCGTCACAGATACGCAGTATTTT. This translates into CASSPISGTFVTDTQYF.